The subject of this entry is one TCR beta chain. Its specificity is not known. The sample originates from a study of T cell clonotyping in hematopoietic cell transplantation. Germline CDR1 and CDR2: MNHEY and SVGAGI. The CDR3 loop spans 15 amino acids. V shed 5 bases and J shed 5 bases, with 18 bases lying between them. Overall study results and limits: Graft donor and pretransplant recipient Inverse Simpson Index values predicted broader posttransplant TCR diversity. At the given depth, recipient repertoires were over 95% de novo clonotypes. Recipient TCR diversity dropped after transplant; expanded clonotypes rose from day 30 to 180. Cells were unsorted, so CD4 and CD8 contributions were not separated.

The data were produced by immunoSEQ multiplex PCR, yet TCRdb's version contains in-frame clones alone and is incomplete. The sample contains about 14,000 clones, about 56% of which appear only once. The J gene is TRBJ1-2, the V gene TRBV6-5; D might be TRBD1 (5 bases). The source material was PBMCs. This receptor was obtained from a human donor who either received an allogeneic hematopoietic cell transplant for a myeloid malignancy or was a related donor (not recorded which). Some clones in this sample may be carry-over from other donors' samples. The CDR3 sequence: CASSGGPERRYGYTF. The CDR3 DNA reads TGTGCCAGCAGTGGGGGTCCCGAACGTCGATATGGCTACACCTTC.